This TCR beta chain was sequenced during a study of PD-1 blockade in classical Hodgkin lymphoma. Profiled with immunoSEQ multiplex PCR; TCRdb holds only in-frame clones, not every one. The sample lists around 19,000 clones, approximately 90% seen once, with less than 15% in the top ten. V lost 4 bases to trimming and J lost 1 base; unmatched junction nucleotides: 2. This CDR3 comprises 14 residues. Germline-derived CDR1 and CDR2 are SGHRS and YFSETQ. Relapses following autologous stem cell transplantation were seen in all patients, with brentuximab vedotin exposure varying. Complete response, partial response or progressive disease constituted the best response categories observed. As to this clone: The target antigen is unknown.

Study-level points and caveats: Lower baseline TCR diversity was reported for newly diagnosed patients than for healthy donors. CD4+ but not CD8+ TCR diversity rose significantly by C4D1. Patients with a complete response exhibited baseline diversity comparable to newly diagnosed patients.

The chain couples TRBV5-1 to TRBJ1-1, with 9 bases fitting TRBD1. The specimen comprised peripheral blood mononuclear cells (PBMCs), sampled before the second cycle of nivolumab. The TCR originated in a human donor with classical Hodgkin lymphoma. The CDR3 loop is CASSLQGANTEAFF. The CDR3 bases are TGCGCCAGCAGCCTACAGGGGGCGAACACTGAAGCTTTCTTT.